This T cell receptor (beta chain) comes out of a study of blood T cell repertoires in COVID-19. Study details: Some COVID-19 samples were acute and others convalescent; all came from the United States, Italy and Spain. Nucleic acid was either cDNA or gDNA, and it came from T cells, B-cell-depleted T cells, or PBMCs.

Using immunoSEQ multiplex PCR, the repertoire was profiled, and TCRdb retains in-frame clones only, with some absent. The sample holds 150,000 to 200,000 clones, approximately 93% seen once. V was pared by 1 base and J by 1 base, with 11 bases between. CDR1 and CDR2 (germline): SNHLY, FYNNEI. There are 16 residues in the CDR3. One Seattle source followed patients from active infection through their disease course. The TCR was taken from a woman in her fifties or sixties with COVID-19, enrolled during active disease. Sequenced material: peripheral blood. The V and J genes are TRBV2 and TRBJ1-5; D gene uncertain. The CDR3 reads CASSEGIAWSNQPQHF. CDR3 DNA sequence: TGTGCCAGCAGTGAAGGAATAGCATGGAGCAATCAGCCCCAGCATTTT.